A single sample gave rise to the 20 T cell receptor beta chains below, sequenced in a study of T cell responses to AZD1222 COVID-19 vaccine. Sequencing used immunoSEQ multiplex PCR; TCRdb keeps in-frame clones, though not all of them. Of over 150,000 clones listed, around 88% are singletons. The input for sequencing was peripheral blood, taken 28 days after the second AZD1222 dose. The receptors stem from an adult who received the AZD1222 COVID-19 vaccine.

CDR3 nucleotides: TGTGCCAGCAGCCCCAGGGCCACCTATGGCTACACCTTC. This codes for CASSPRATYGYTF. The chain is built from TRBV6-5 and TRBJ1-2, with D possibly being TRBD1 (5 bases). CDR1 MNHEY and CDR2 SVGAGI come from the germline V gene. The CDR3 is 13 residues long. V lost 6 bases, J lost 4 bases, and 12 bases lay in between.

This rearrangement joins TRBV7-8 to TRBJ1-1; D gene unclear. The CDR3 extends over 12 amino acids. Deletions cut 1 base from V and 8 bases from J, with 8 bases between. Germline-derived CDR1 and CDR2 are SGHVS and FQNEAQ. In DNA, the CDR3 is TGTGCCAGCAGCTTAGTCCCCCACGAAGCTTTCTTT. It encodes CASSLVPHEAFF.

This clone was counted a single time. The gene calls are TRBV5-1 and TRBJ1-1, with D unresolved. The CDR3 extends over 13 amino acids. V lost 0 bases and J lost 7, with 10 bases in between. Germline V gene data show CDR1 as SGHRS and CDR2 as YFSETQ. The CDR3 DNA is TGCGCCAGCAGCTTGGGGGGAAATTTTGAAGCTTTCTTT. Translating gives CASSLGGNFEAFF. Full variable domain (rest looked up from reference TRBV5-1 and TRBJ1-1): KAGVTQTPRYLIKTRGQQVTLSCSPISGHRSVSWYQQTPGQGLQFLFEYFSETQRNKGNFPGRFSGRQFSNSRSEMNVSTLELGDSALYLCASSLGGNFEAFFGQGTRLTVV.

This chain connects TRBV7-3 to TRBJ2-5, with D perhaps TRBD1 (6 bases). Trimming stripped 5 bases from V and 3 bases from J, with 16 bases between. Germline V CDR1 and CDR2: SGHTA, FQGTGA. CDR3 length: 15 residues. The CDR3 region is CASSLGGRGEETQYF. DNA for the CDR3: TGTGCCAGCAGCCTAGGGGGTAGGGGTGAAGAGACCCAGTACTTC.

This clone appeared a few times. This chain uses TRBV13 with TRBJ1-3, with D hard to call. Looked up from germline, CDR1 is PRHDT and CDR2 is FYEKMQ (reference sequence). CDR3 length equals 13 residues. V was shortened by 4 bases and J by 8 bases, with 12 bases between the two germline ends. This CDR3 is CASSSTGGDTIYF. The CDR3 DNA reads TGTGCCAGCAGCTCCACCGGTGGCGACACCATATATTTT.

The gene calls are TRBV27 and TRBJ2-1, with D tentatively TRBD1 (6 bases). The germline CDR1 and CDR2 sequences are MNHEY and SMNVEV (reference sequence). This CDR3 region has 13 residues. The V end was cut by 9 bases, the J end by 0 bases, with 9 bases between. CDR3 region: CASRDNSYNEQFF. CDR3 coding DNA: TGTGCCAGTCGGGACAACTCCTACAATGAGCAGTTCTTC.

The rearrangement links TRBV11-1 to TRBJ1-6, with TRBD1 as a possible D gene (6 bases). The CDR3 spans 16 residues. Germline-derived CDR1 and CDR2 are SGHAT and FQDESV (reference sequence). Trimming left V 5 bases short and J 7 bases short, with 18 bases between. The DNA for the CDR3 is TGTGCCAGCAGCCAGGCAGCAGGGGCGTTAAATTCACCCCTCCACTTT. This encodes CASSQAAGALNSPLHF.

J is TRBJ1-6 and V is TRBV7-2; D is unclear. CDR3 size: 14 residues. V shed 1 base and J shed 6 bases, with 7 bases lying between them. Germline loops: CDR1 SGHTA, CDR2 FQGNSA. As DNA, the CDR3 is TGTGCCAGCAGCTTAGTGGCGGTTAATTCACCCCTCCACTTT. This encodes CASSLVAVNSPLHF.

J is TRBJ2-3 and V is TRBV19; TRBD1 aligns across 9 bases. There are 13 residues in the CDR3. In germline, CDR1 is LNHDA, CDR2 SQIVND (reference sequence). The junction had 2 bases not matched to a gene; V was cut back by 6 bases and J by 4 bases. The CDR3 DNA sequence: TGTGCCAGTAGGGGACAGGGAGCAGATACGCAGTATTTT. It codes for CASRGQGADTQYF.

The genes are TRBV29-1 and TRBJ2-7, with D unresolved. CDR1 SQVTM and CDR2 ANQGSEA come from the germline V gene. The CDR3 contains 11 residues. The germline V and J ends were trimmed by 6 bases and 1 base, with 7 bases remaining between them. CDR3 bases: TGCAGCGTGACAAGTTCCTACGAGCAGTACTTC. Amino acid sequence: CSVTSSYEQYF.

The J gene is TRBJ2-5, the V gene TRBV2; 7 bases match TRBD2. V dropped 7 bases and J dropped 5; count of bases not matched to a gene: 10. This CDR3 region has 14 residues. Per germline, CDR1 SNHLY and CDR2 FYNNEI. Here the CDR3 reads CASIQQRDSETQYF. The CDR3 nucleotides are TGTGCCAGCATACAGCAGCGGGACTCGGAGACCCAGTACTTC.

The chain employs TRBV21-1 and TRBJ1-1; the D call in the table, TRBD1, was not verified against the DNA. TRBV21-1 is reported as a pseudogene. This CDR3 has 14 amino acids. CDR3 in DNA: TGTGCCAGCAGCACACTTGGGACACATAATGAAGCTTTCTTT. Translated, it gives CASSTLGTHNEAFF.

V gene TRBV5-1 combines with J gene TRBJ1-5; 8 nucleotides match TRBD1. J was trimmed by 4 bases and V by 4 bases; bases with no gene match: 7. The length of the CDR3 is 15 residues. Germline V gene sequence: CDR1 SGHRS, CDR2 YFSETQ. CDR3 amino acids: CASSRTGLPNQPQHF. The CDR3 DNA reads TGCGCCAGCAGCAGGACAGGGTTACCAAATCAGCCCCAGCATTTT.

This clone appeared a single time. The V gene is TRBV4-2, the J gene TRBJ1-4; D is unresolved. CDR1 and CDR2 (germline): LGHNA, YNFKEQ. V lost 0 bases, J lost 3 bases, and 8 bases lay in between. The CDR3 extends over 15 amino acids. The CDR3 sequence is CASSQESGSNEKLFF. For the CDR3, the DNA is TGTGCCAGCAGCCAAGAATCGGGATCTAATGAAAAACTGTTTTTT.

J is TRBJ1-5 and V is TRBV6-2 or TRBV6-3, with 10 bases matching TRBD1. Per the germline V gene, CDR1 is MNHEY and CDR2 is SVGEGT. The V gene end was trimmed by 6 bases and the J gene end by 4 bases; junction bases not matched to a gene: 3. CDR3 length: 14 residues. CDR3: CASSWTGGNQPQHF. DNA of the CDR3: TGTGCCAGCAGCTGGACAGGGGGAAATCAGCCCCAGCATTTT.

V and J are TRBV15 and TRBJ2-5; perhaps TRBD1 as D (6 bases). The germline CDR1 and CDR2 sequences are LNHNV and YYDKDF (reference sequence). The CDR3 loop spans 13 amino acids. V was shortened by 0 bases and J by 13 bases, with 15 bases between the two germline ends. CDR3 protein: CATSRDGGVTGYF. The DNA for the CDR3 is TGTGCCACCAGCAGAGACGGAGGTGTGACAGGGTACTTC.

This clone was detected a few times. The V call is TRBV2, the J call TRBJ1-1; tentative D call: TRBD1 (6 bases). This CDR3 is 14 amino acids long. Per germline, CDR1 SNHLY and CDR2 FYNNEI. The germline V and J ends were trimmed by 4 bases and 5 bases, with 14 bases remaining between them. The CDR3 reads CASSVWGARTEAFF. CDR3 nucleotide sequence: TGTGCCAGCAGTGTTTGGGGGGCAAGGACTGAAGCTTTCTTT.

This chain links TRBV5-6 with TRBJ2-4; weak D call: TRBD2 (7 bases). The CDR3 covers 17 residues. The V gene lost 6 bases and the J gene lost 3 bases, with 22 bases spanning the gap. The germline CDR1 and CDR2 sequences are SGHDT and YYEEEE. The CDR3 DNA reads TGTGCCAGCACCAACCGGCCAGGGGAGGGAGACAAAAACATTCAGTACTTC. This translates into CASTNRPGEGDKNIQYF. Based on the CDR3 plus reference TRBV5-6 and TRBJ2-4, the full variable domain is DAGVTQSPTHLIKTRGQQVTLRCSPKSGHDTVSWYQQALGQGPQFIFQYYEEEERQRGNFPDRFSGHQFPNYSSELNVNALLLGDSALYLCASTNRPGEGDKNIQYFGAGTRLSVL.

The chain couples TRBV28 to TRBJ2-7; D may be TRBD2 (5 bases). The CDR3 spans 12 residues. Germline loops: CDR1 MDHEN, CDR2 SYDVKM. The ends were cut back, 2 bases at V and 5 bases at J, with 7 bases in the middle. Here the CDR3 reads CASSLRRDEQYF. In nucleotides, the CDR3 is TGTGCCAGCAGTTTAAGGCGGGACGAGCAGTACTTC. The full variable domain, its missing parts supplied by reference TRBV28 and TRBJ2-7, is DVKVTQSSRYLVKRTGEKVFLECVQDMDHENMFWYRQDPGLGLRLIYFSYDVKMKEKGDIPEGYSVSREKKERFSLILESASTNQTSMYLCASSLRRDEQYFGPGTRLTVT.

V is TRBV2 and J is TRBJ2-2; TRBD2 might be the D (7 bases). This CDR3 is built from 16 residues. The germline V gene has CDR1 SNHLY and CDR2 FYNNEI. With 2 bases removed from V and 4 bases from J, the gap between germline ends came to 14 bases. CDR3 DNA: TGTGCCAGCAGTGAAACGGGGGGCCGTGTCACCGGGGAGCTGTTTTTT. Translated, it gives CASSETGGRVTGELFF.